The rows below give T cell receptor beta chains drawn from one sample of a study of somatic reversion in DOCK8 deficiency. TCRdb used MiXCR to reprocess the multiplex PCR reads, holding one entry per CDR3 protein. The table records under 1,500 distinct CDR3 sequences, approximately 26% of them present only once. The sequencing sample was made of peripheral blood. The receptors come from a human donor with DOCK8 deficiency. The CDR3 runs from the conserved cysteine through the conserved F or W. The order of the fields is V gene, clone size, J gene, D gene, CDR3 DNA, CDR3 protein. D genes are given only for firm matches. Clone sizes are given selectively: once, few, many, or a class where the clone is expanded.

V gene: TRBV4-1
clone size: medium-sized
J gene: TRBJ1-1
D gene: TRBD1
CDR3 DNA: TGCGCCAGCAGCCAAGGCGCAGGGGGCCGGCTCACTGAAGCTTTCTTT
CDR3 protein: CASSQGAGGRLTEAFF

V gene: TRBV9
clone size: -
J gene: TRBJ1-3
D gene: -
CDR3 DNA: TGTGCCAGCAGCGTAGGGCCAGGGCCGGAGGCTGGAAACACCATATATTTT
CDR3 protein: CASSVGPGPEAGNTIYF

V gene: TRBV4-1
clone size: few
J gene: TRBJ2-1
D gene: TRBD2
CDR3 DNA: TGCGCCAGCAGCCAAATACGACTAGCGGATCCCTCCTACAATGAGCAGTTCTTC
CDR3 protein: CASSQIRLADPSYNEQFF

V gene: TRBV5-4
clone size: -
J gene: TRBJ1-4
D gene: -
CDR3 DNA: TGTGCCGGCAGCTTGGCCGGCACAGCCTATAGGGAGGAACTGTTTTTT
CDR3 protein: CAGSLAGTAYREELFF

V gene: TRBV3-1
clone size: medium-sized
J gene: TRBJ1-5
D gene: -
CDR3 DNA: TGTGCCAGCAGCCCGGGACATTCGAATCAGCCCCAGCATTTT
CDR3 protein: CASSPGHSNQPQHF

V gene: TRBV2
clone size: -
J gene: TRBJ1-5
D gene: -
CDR3 DNA: TGTGCCAGCAGTGCAGAAAGAGGCGCCAATCAGCCCCAGCATTTT
CDR3 protein: CASSAERGANQPQHF

V gene: TRBV20-1
clone size: -
J gene: TRBJ1-6
D gene: -
CDR3 DNA: TGCAGTGCTAGAGGGCAGGGTAGCCCCTATAATTCACCCCTCCACTTT
CDR3 protein: CSARGQGSPYNSPLHF

V gene: TRBV2
clone size: medium-sized
J gene: TRBJ1-1
D gene: -
CDR3 DNA: TGTGCCAGCAGCCTAACAGGTCGGGTCACTGAAGCTTTCTTT
CDR3 protein: CASSLTGRVTEAFF

V gene: TRBV11-2
clone size: medium-sized
J gene: TRBJ1-4
D gene: -
CDR3 DNA: TGTGCCAGCAGCTTAGATGGGGGGGAACTGTTTTTT
CDR3 protein: CASSLDGGELFF

V gene: TRBV12-3/TRBV12-4
clone size: -
J gene: TRBJ1-1
D gene: -
CDR3 DNA: TGTACCAGCATCAAAGGGGAGGCGAACATTGAAGCTTTCTTT
CDR3 protein: CTSIKGEANIEAFF

V gene: TRBV3-1
clone size: medium-sized
J gene: TRBJ1-1
D gene: TRBD1
CDR3 DNA: TGTGCCAGCAGCCATTCGGACAGGGGGCGTTTGAACACTGAAGCTTTCTTT
CDR3 protein: CASSHSDRGRLNTEAFF

V gene: TRBV20-1
clone size: -
J gene: TRBJ2-1
D gene: TRBD1
CDR3 DNA: TGCAGTGCTAGCCGACAGGGAAGGACCTACAATGAGCAGTTCTTC
CDR3 protein: CSASRQGRTYNEQFF

V gene: TRBV7-6
clone size: -
J gene: TRBJ1-3
D gene: -
CDR3 DNA: TGTGCCAGCAGGGTTATGGACAAAGGGAACACCATATATTTT
CDR3 protein: CASRVMDKGNTIYF

V gene: TRBV4-3
clone size: -
J gene: TRBJ1-2
D gene: -
CDR3 DNA: TGCGCCAGCAGCCAAGGCCCGGAAAAGGTCTTATATGGCTACACCTTC
CDR3 protein: CASSQGPEKVLYGYTF

V gene: TRBV30
clone size: medium-sized
J gene: TRBJ1-4
D gene: -
CDR3 DNA: TGTGCCTGGAGTACAGGGTACGGTAATGAAAAACTGTTTTTT
CDR3 protein: CAWSTGYGNEKLFF

V gene: TRBV5-1
clone size: few
J gene: TRBJ1-2
D gene: -
CDR3 DNA: TGCGCCAGCAGCTTGTTGTCCGATTATGGCTACACCTTC
CDR3 protein: CASSLLSDYGYTF